This entry is about one T cell receptor (beta chain). This clonotype was picked up many times. Its cognate antigen has yet to be identified. One base away there is no much larger clone; base qualities are not given. Counted from cysteine to phenylalanine, this CDR3 has 15 amino acids. Only CDR3 DNA remains: 45 bases, in frame from the first base. Per the germline V gene, SGHTA is the CDR1 and FQGNSA is the CDR2. V is reduced by 2 bases and J by 6 bases, leaving a spacing of 14 bases between them. This entry comes from a study of neurological immune-mediated disorders (dated by TCRdb to about 2019). Describing the broader study: The study compared peripheral blood TCR-beta repertoires of HTLV-I-associated myelopathy (HAM/TSP) patients, multiple sclerosis patients and healthy controls using UMI-based sequencing. Longitudinal samples, technical triplicates and paired sorted CD4+ and CD8+ T-cell subsets, alongside PBMC samples, were included among the approximately 98 TCR-beta libraries. The cohort comprised 68 subjects: some 15 HAM/TSP patients, approximately 34 multiple sclerosis patients and approximately 20 healthy controls. What the authors observed across the whole study: No identical CDR3 amino acid sequences were found to be shared among expanded clones across subjects, suggesting that TCR-beta repertoires were private in all groups. TCR clonal expansion was highest in HAM/TSP patients and lowest in MS patients, with MS patients falling below even healthy controls.

cDNA synthesis used template-switch 5'RACE with a primer carrying a 10-nucleotide random unique molecular identifier tagging each TCR transcript. Every sequencing run covered 15-18 subjects and yielded more than 160 million TCR-beta sequences. The RNeasy kit was used for extraction of total RNA. TCR-beta VDJ regions were amplified with primers for the TCR constant region and the 5'RACE anchor, using the KAPA Real-time Library Amplification kit. Sample indexes and Illumina adaptors were added in a first PCR, after which library yield was increased in a second PCR. After purification with Ampure beads, the TCR product of roughly 650 bp was size-selected on a 2% E-gel SizeSelection system. Before pooling, libraries had their quality checked on a Bioanalyzer, their concentration measured with Qubit, and their quantity determined with the Kapa Library Quantification kit. An Illumina HiSeq 2500 was used to sequence the libraries paired-end at 2 x 150 bp. To increase sequence diversity, about 25-30% phiX was spiked into each library pool. The paper's processing steps were these. Quality-filtered reads were processed with the UMI-based MiGEC pipeline, and over 80% of raw TCR sequences were removed by the MiGEC pipeline during error correction. VDJ genes were aligned to IMGT germline references, and clonotypes were defined by unique CDR3 amino acid sequence plus V-J genes. Clonal expansion, Shannon diversity, and CDR3 relatedness (CalcPairwiseDistances, ClusterSamples) were evaluated with VDJtools, and phylogenetic trees were built with CLCbio workbench. Expanded clones were defined as having at least 8 unique UMIs, based on coefficient-of-variation modelling across technical triplicates. The public reads were quality trimmed at Q25 with fastp and then assembled into clones with MiXCR by TCRdb, keeping productive beta chains. Every CDR3 protein is listed once, alongside the most common genes and DNA of its rows. TCRdb, not the authors, supplied the V and J calls. This sample holds approximately 58,000 distinct CDR3 sequences; approximately 10% were observed only once. Together, the top ten hold 1.8% of the sample.

Blood bank volunteers in Maryland, USA served as the healthy controls. For the unsorted PBMC libraries, 2 million PBMCs were stored in RNAlater at -80 degrees C until RNA extraction and were used to generate the libraries. Peripheral blood underwent Ficoll-Hypaque density gradient centrifugation to isolate PBMCs, which were then cryopreserved in liquid nitrogen. The clonotype was recovered from a man in his 60s in good health. The chain is made from TRBV7-2 and TRBJ1-5; a tentative D match to TRBD1 spans 6 bases. Sequencing was carried out using PBMCs. The CDR3 has the sequence CASSLQQGSGQPQHF. The nucleotide sequence is TGTGCCAGCAGCTTACAACAGGGATCAGGTCAGCCCCAGCATTTT. Joined to the reference TRBV7-2 and TRBJ1-5 proteins, this CDR3 gives the full variable domain: GAGVSQSPSNKVTEKGKDVELRCDPISGHTALYWYRQSLGQGLEFLIYFQGNSAPDKSGLPSDRFSAERTGGSVSTLTIQRTQQEDSAVYLCASSLQQGSGQPQHFGDGTRLSIL.